This entry is about one T cell receptor beta chain. Its antigen remains unknown. This specimen comes from a study of cytomegalovirus exposure and HLA in healthy donors. Study findings and constraints: In a later analysis, about 17,000 TCR beta sequences were associated with HLA alleles at 0.05 false discovery rate. A missense DCLRE1C variant was associated with V- and J-gene trimming of TCR beta chains in a later analysis, and an independent cohort replicated the association.

The CDR3 consists of 14 residues. V was pared by 0 bases and J by 3 bases, with 9 bases between. Looked up from germline, CDR1 is SGHRS and CDR2 is YFSETQ. Primers included in the PCR were 60 Vbeta and 13 Jbeta primers. Using immunoSEQ multiplex PCR, the repertoire was profiled, and TCRdb retains in-frame clones only, with some absent. Of more than 95,000 clones in the sample, around 77% were seen once. The TCR originated in a middle-aged woman in good health and CMV-seropositive. The chain carries TRBV5-1 and TRBJ1-1; D is unresolved. The source material was PBMCs. The CDR3 DNA follows: TGCGCCAGCAGCTTGGGGAGCGCCGACACTGAAGCTTTCTTT. This gives the protein CASSLGSADTEAFF.